A single T cell receptor beta chain is shown here with its context. Its antigen is as yet unknown. TCRdb independently ran MiXCR on the 5' RACE reads; one entry per CDR3 protein. The sample yields about 470,000 distinct CDR3 sequences, approximately 25% seen once. The source of the sample is a study of identical twins. Trimming took 4 bases from V and 10 from J; bases not matched to a gene: 21. The CDR3 has 19 residues. Germline-derived CDR1 and CDR2 are SGHVS and FNYEAQ. Study-level results: Where out-of-frame alpha sequences were twin-shared, they showed excess low generation probability. Partial confounding of zero-insertion analyses by invariant MAIT and iNKT cells was possible.

The same sample was also used in a study of T cells expressing NK-cell markers. That report notes: Sorted CD3+CD56+NKG2C+, CD3+CD56+NKG2C- and CD3+CD56-NKG2C+ T cells provided the TCR beta repertoires. More than five of the donors carried dominant NKG2C+ clonotypes that took up 1.0-7.0% of their CD8+ T cells.

This receptor was identified in a young woman in good health. Input material: CD4+ T cells sorted from blood. J is TRBJ2-1 and V is TRBV7-6; TRBD2 matches at 11 bases. CDR3 region: CASSSNRIAGGRHGEEQFF. CDR3 DNA sequence: TGTGCCAGCAGCTCAAATCGTATAGCGGGAGGGAGACATGGGGAGGAGCAGTTCTTC.